One T cell receptor (beta chain) is described in this entry. Which antigen it targets is not known. Base qualities are not recorded, but no much larger clone differs from it by a single base. These data are taken from a study of T cell responses to AZD1222 COVID-19 vaccine (dated by TCRdb to about 2021). Background on the whole study: A total of approximately 240 trial participants underwent TCR sequencing, of whom under 220 had received two doses of AZD1222 and 26 had received two doses of the MenACWY control vaccine. Trial participants were enrolled by age into 18-55, 56-69 and 70-plus year subgroups, with roughly 160, 29 and 62 TCR-sequenced participants respectively.

Taken from the germline V gene, the CDR1 and CDR2 loops are SGHVS and FQNEAQ. V and J are trimmed by 5 bases and 3 bases, and the gene matches miss 18 bases of the junction. The CDR3 numbers 18 residues from cysteine through phenylalanine. Only the CDR3 portion is preserved as DNA: 54 bases, with reading frame beginning at the first base. The CDR3 regions of human TCRbeta chains were analyzed by immunosequencing. Regarding the original processing steps: Repertoire TCRs were checked for matches against a reference library of SARS-CoV-2-specific TCRs that had been generated using the MIRA antigen-specificity platform. Breadth was defined as the fraction of unique TCRs that were SARS-CoV-2-associated. Depth was defined as the fraction of total T cells that were SARS-CoV-2-associated. Using the MIRA data, each spike-specific TCR was assigned both to the spike region to which the TCR was reactive and to a CD4 or CD8 class. Log10-transformed breadth and depth values were compared by one-way ANOVA with Sidak's multiple comparisons tests. TCRdb's version of the immuneACCESS table is confined to in-frame rearrangements and falls short of the full clone set. An unresolved V gene accounts for under half of the shortfall where checked; the remainder is of unknown origin. V and J calls and clone size are as listed in that table; D and trimming were resolved from the DNA. This sample lists approximately 150,000 clones; approximately 89% were detected once. The ten biggest clones cover more than 0.9% of the sample.

Sample time point, as interpreted from the label and publication: about 28 days (+/-7) after the second vaccine dose. AZD1222 recipients given second doses at about 4 weeks or at about 12 weeks were pooled, since spike-specific TCR depth and breadth were not found to differ between the two schedules. Vaccinee samples were obtained from the UK trials COV001 and COV002, which included a single-blind randomized controlled phase 2/3 trial of AZD1222 (ChAdOx1 nCoV-19) in healthy adults. For TCRbeta chain sequencing, PBMC samples from trial participants were taken at day 0 and at day 28 after the second dose. The paper as a whole reports these results and caveats: After two AZD1222 doses, both the breadth and the depth of spike-specific TCRs were significantly higher than at day 0 and than in MenACWY recipients. Reportedly, close to half of the unique spike-specific TCRs recognized epitopes lying outside the regions that are mutated in the B.1.351 and B.1.1.7 variants. The 56-69-year group was small, and its depth increase did not reach significance, likely because of low power. The vaccine-associated CD4 TCRs covered the entire spike protein, and the dominant responses fell in regions 160-218 and 743-854. Because no day 14 peak-response samples were available, the repertoires could be characterized only after the peak T cell response. Participants were mostly white British, with more females than males. The authors suggested clonal diversity may have been underestimated. Conclusions about previously exposed vaccinees were limited because only six AZD1222 recipients were SARS-CoV-2 seropositive at baseline.

Source: peripheral blood, taken 28 days after the second AZD1222 dose. This sequence uses TRBV7-8 and TRBJ1-2; the central 7 bases match TRBD1. The sequence was collected from an adult who received the AZD1222 COVID-19 vaccine. CDR3 loop: CASSQDRRQGQSDYGYTF. The nucleotide sequence is given as TGTGCCAGCAGCCAAGACCGGAGACAGGGTCAATCGGACTATGGCTACACCTTC.